Sequencing of this TCR beta chain was carried out in a study of shared clonotypes between healthy human individuals. Sequenced by immunoSEQ multiplex PCR; TCRdb stores in-frame clones only, minus some. The profile covers over 400,000 clones, with 90% to 97% appearing a single time and around 0.067% taken by the ten largest. J was trimmed by 3 bases and V by 0 bases; bases with no gene match: 10. Germline V gives CDR1 LNHNV, CDR2 YYDKDF (reference sequence). CDR3 length: 18 amino acids. The sequenced sample was naive CD4+ T cells sorted from blood. Noted subset: CD45RA+ positively selected. The receptor's source is a woman aged 25-40 years in good health. The chain uses TRBV15 and TRBJ1-2, with TRBD1 matching over 10 bases. This chain's CDR3 is CATSRDYPTGGRDYGYTF. CDR3 in DNA: TGTGCCACCAGCAGAGATTACCCGACAGGGGGCAGAGACTATGGCTACACCTTC.